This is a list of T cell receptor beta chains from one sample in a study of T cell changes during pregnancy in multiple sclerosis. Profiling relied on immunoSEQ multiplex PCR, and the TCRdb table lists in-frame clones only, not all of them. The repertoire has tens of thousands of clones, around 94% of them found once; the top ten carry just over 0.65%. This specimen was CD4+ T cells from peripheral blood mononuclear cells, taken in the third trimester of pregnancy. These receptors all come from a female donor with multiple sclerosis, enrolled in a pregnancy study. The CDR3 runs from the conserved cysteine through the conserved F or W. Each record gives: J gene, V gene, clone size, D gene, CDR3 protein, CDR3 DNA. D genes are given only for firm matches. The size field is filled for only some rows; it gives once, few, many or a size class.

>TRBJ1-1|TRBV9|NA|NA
CASDSGGVRTEAFF
TGTGCCAGCGACTCGGGGGGGGTGAGGACTGAAGCTTTCTTT
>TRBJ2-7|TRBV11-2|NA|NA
CASSLDRLRDEQYF
TGTGCCAGCAGCTTAGATCGTCTACGGGACGAGCAGTACTTC
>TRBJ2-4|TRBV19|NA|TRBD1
CASRWQGADIQYF
TGTGCCAGTAGGTGGCAGGGGGCTGACATTCAGTACTTC
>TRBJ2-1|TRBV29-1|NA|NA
CSVEGGSYNEQFF
TGCAGCGTTGAGGGGGGCTCCTACAATGAGCAGTTCTTC
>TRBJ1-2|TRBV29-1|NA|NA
CSVVGTRGRNRGYTF
TGCAGCGTTGTGGGGACGCGGGGGCGAAATCGTGGCTACACCTTC
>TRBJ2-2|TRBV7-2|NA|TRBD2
CASAPSGTRYTGELFF
TGTGCCAGCGCCCCTAGTGGGACTAGATACACCGGGGAGCTGTTTTTT
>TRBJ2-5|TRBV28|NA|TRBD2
CASSSLSGGQETQYF
TGTGCCAGCAGCTCGCTTAGCGGGGGCCAAGAGACCCAGTACTTC
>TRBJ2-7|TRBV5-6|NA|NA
CASSPWRVPSYEQYF
TGTGCCAGCAGCCCATGGAGGGTTCCCTCCTACGAGCAGTACTTC
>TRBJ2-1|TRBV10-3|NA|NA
CAIGPGAMDNEQFF
TGTGCCATCGGGCCTGGGGCGATGGACAATGAGCAGTTCTTC
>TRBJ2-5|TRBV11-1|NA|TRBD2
CASSLGGAGAVGTQYF
TGTGCCAGCAGCTTAGGCGGAGCGGGAGCTGTAGGGACCCAGTACTTC
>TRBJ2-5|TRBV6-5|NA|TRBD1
CASSLAPTGRRETQYF
TGTGCCAGCAGTTTGGCCCCGACAGGGAGACGGGAGACCCAGTACTTC
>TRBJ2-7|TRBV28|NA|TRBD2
CASSSAGLVVAEQYF
TGTGCCAGCAGTTCAGCCGGACTAGTGGTAGCCGAGCAGTACTTC
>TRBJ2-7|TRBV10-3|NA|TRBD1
CAISESTGSGYEQYF
TGTGCCATCAGTGAGTCGACAGGGAGCGGCTACGAGCAGTACTTC
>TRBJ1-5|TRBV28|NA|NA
CASSFMRFAQPQHF
TGTGCCAGCAGTTTTATGAGGTTCGCTCAGCCCCAGCATTTT
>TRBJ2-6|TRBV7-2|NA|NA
CASSRDRSGANVLTF
TGTGCCAGCAGCCGTGACAGGTCTGGGGCCAACGTCCTGACTTTC
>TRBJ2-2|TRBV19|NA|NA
CASSIGNTGELFF
TGTGCCAGTAGTATCGGGAACACCGGGGAGCTGTTTTTT
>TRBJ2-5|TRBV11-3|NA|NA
CASSFENQETQYF
TGTGCCAGCAGCTTTGAGAATCAAGAGACCCAGTACTTC
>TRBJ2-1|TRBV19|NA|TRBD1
CASSSGQGARDEQFF
TGTGCCAGTAGTTCCGGACAGGGGGCGCGGGATGAGCAGTTCTTC
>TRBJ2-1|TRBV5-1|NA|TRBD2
CASSILSGRAHNEQFF
TGCGCCAGCAGCATCCTTAGCGGGAGGGCCCACAATGAGCAGTTCTTC
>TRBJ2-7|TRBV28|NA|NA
CASSLGRGSLSYEQYF
TGTGCCAGCAGTTTGGGCAGGGGAAGTCTCTCCTACGAGCAGTACTTC
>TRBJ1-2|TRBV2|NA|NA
CASAVGVANYGYTF
TGTGCCAGCGCTGTAGGGGTGGCTAACTATGGCTACACCTTC
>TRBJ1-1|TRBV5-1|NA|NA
CASSLRGNTEAFF
TGCGCCAGCAGCTTGCGAGGGAATACTGAAGCTTTCTTT
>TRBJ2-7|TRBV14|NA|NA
CASSQDILGEQYF
TGTGCCAGCAGCCAAGACATCCTCGGGGAGCAGTACTTC
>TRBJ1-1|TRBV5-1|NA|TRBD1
CASSPLTGSNTEAFF
TGCGCCAGCAGCCCATTGACAGGGTCAAACACTGAAGCTTTCTTT
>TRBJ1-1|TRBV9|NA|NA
CASSVDPMGTNTEAFF
TGTGCCAGCAGCGTTGACCCGATGGGCACTAACACTGAAGCTTTCTTT
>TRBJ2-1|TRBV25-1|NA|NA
CASRGGSHNEQFF
TGTGCCAGCAGAGGAGGGAGCCACAATGAGCAGTTCTTC
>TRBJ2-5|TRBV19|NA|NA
CASISGDETQYF
TGTGCCAGTATTTCAGGGGACGAGACCCAGTACTTC
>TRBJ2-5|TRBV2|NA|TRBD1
CASSGGQGEGSTQYF
TGTGCCAGCAGTGGGGGACAGGGGGAGGGGTCGACCCAGTACTTC
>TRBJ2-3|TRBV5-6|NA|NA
CASSVTGTDTQYF
TGTGCCAGCAGCGTTACAGGCACAGATACGCAGTATTTT
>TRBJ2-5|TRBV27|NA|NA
CASSLSRGSETQYF
TGTGCCAGCAGTTTATCTCGAGGTTCCGAGACCCAGTACTTC
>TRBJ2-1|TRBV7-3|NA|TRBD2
CASSPLNRGGRHNEQFF
TGTGCCAGCAGCCCGTTGAACCGCGGGGGAAGACACAATGAGCAGTTCTTC
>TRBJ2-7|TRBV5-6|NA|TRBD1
CASSFSAGGFEQYF
TGTGCCAGCAGCTTTTCGGCAGGGGGCTTCGAGCAGTACTTC
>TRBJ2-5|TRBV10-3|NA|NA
CAISEWQGQETQYF
TGTGCCATCAGTGAGTGGCAGGGCCAAGAGACCCAGTACTTC
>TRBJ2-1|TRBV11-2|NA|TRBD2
CASSLDGRAHGEQFF
TGTGCCAGCAGCTTAGACGGGAGGGCCCATGGTGAGCAGTTCTTC
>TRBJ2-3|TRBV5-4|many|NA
CASSLQRSTDTQYF
TGTGCCAGCAGCTTGCAGCGGAGCACAGATACGCAGTATTTT
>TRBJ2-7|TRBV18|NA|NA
CASSPTFGTPYEQYF
TGTGCCAGCTCACCAACTTTTGGGACACCTTACGAGCAGTACTTC
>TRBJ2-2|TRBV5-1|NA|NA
CASSLGHGGPGELFF
TGCGCCAGCAGCTTGGGACACGGAGGGCCCGGGGAGCTGTTTTTT
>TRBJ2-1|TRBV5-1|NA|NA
CASSLVGRGGHNEQFF
TGCGCCAGCAGCCTGGTGGGGAGAGGGGGTCACAATGAGCAGTTCTTC
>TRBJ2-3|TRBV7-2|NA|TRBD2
CASSFRRGSGIDTQYF
TGTGCCAGCAGCTTCAGGCGGGGTAGCGGGATTGATACGCAGTATTTT
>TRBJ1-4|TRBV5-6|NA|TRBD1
CASSLTGANEKLFF
TGTGCCAGCAGCTTGACAGGGGCTAATGAAAAACTGTTTTTT
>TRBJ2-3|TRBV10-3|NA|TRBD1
CAISEPGTGTDTQYF
TGTGCCATCAGTGAGCCCGGGACAGGGACAGATACGCAGTATTTT
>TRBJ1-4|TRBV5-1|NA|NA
CASSPGNPNEKLFF
TGCGCCAGCAGCCCAGGGAATCCTAATGAAAAACTGTTTTTT
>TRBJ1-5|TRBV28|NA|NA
CASMTEGGYQPQHF
TGTGCCAGCATGACCGAGGGAGGGTATCAGCCCCAGCATTTT
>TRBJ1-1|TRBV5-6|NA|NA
CASSLVFLSAEAFF
TGTGCCAGCAGCTTGGTCTTTCTGAGCGCTGAAGCTTTCTTT
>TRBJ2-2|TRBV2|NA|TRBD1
CASSQTGSANTGELFF
TGTGCCAGCAGTCAGACAGGGTCGGCGAACACCGGGGAGCTGTTTTTT